This TCR beta chain was recovered during a study of vaccination and CD4 T cells after COVID-19. Study results and limitations: Spike mono-reactivity was found in 304 of the 307 vaccine-specific clones identified in convalescent patients.

Germline CDR1 SGHRS, CDR2 YFSETQ. V shed 0 bases and J shed 6 bases, with 12 bases lying between them. The CDR3 spans 14 residues. Sequencing of the DNA from cultured CD4+ T cells was carried out with the Oncomine TCR Beta short-read assay. The authors extracted genomic DNA from cultured CD4+ T cells. TCRdb called the PCR reads again in MiXCR, with one record for every CDR3 protein. The sample yields more than 9,000 distinct CDR3 sequences, less than 75% seen once. The treatment: roughly 10-day PBMC culture with coronavirus spike peptide pools or control peptides (ViraFEST assay). In the ViraFEST assay, peptide-pool expansion preceded TCR sequencing of expanded clonotypes. Details on this clonotype: Its cognate antigen is unknown.

Sequenced sample: CD4+ T cells from blood, cultured in vitro. This clonotype originated in a human donor who had recovered from COVID-19. The chain recombines TRBV5-1 with TRBJ1-1; D possibly corresponds to TRBD1 (5 bases). The CDR3 reads CASSLAGWGAEAFF. The CDR3 coding sequence is TGCGCCAGCAGCTTGGCCGGGTGGGGGGCTGAAGCTTTCTTT.